Listed below are T cell receptor beta chains from one sample, sequenced in a study of a mutant IDH1 vaccine in newly diagnosed glioma. Method: immunoSEQ multiplex PCR; TCRdb's copy keeps in-frame clones and lacks some. The table records tens of thousands of clones, about 79% of them present only once. No antigen has been identified for these receptors. Sequences were derived from PBMCs, sampled from a glioma patient whose treatment included an IDH1 peptide vaccine. These receptors originate from a woman aged 40 to 50 with glioma. Some clones in this sample may be carry-over from other donors' samples. Both conserved end residues are part of each CDR3. Fields, in order: J gene, clone size, V gene, D gene, CDR3 DNA, CDR3 protein. The D gene is left open where the match is weak. Only some rows state a clone size, as once, few, many or a class for expanded clones.

>TRBJ1-1|.|TRBV29-1|.
TGCAGCGCGGCCCGAGACGCGGGGGGGGACACTGAAGCTTTCTTT
CSAARDAGGDTEAFF
>TRBJ2-7|.|TRBV7-3|TRBD2
TGTGCCAGCAGCTTAGTTGGGACTAGCGGGGACGAGCAGTACTTC
CASSLVGTSGDEQYF
>TRBJ2-7|.|TRBV27|.
TGTGCCAGCAGTTCCTCGTCCTACGAGCAGTACTTC
CASSSSSYEQYF
>TRBJ1-6|once|TRBV5-6|.
TGTGCCAGCAGCCGTCCCGGGACGGGGGAGACCTGGGGTTCACCCCTCCACTTT
CASSRPGTGETWGSPLHF
>TRBJ1-5|once|TRBV5-8|TRBD1
TGTGCCAGCAGCCAGGGGGATCTTAGCAATCAGCCCCAGCATTTT
CASSQGDLSNQPQHF
>TRBJ2-7|few|TRBV4-3|.
TGCGCCAGCAGCCAAGATAACGAACAGACCTACGAGCAGTACTTC
CASSQDNEQTYEQYF
>TRBJ2-7|.|TRBV7-3|TRBD1
TGTGCCAGCAGCTATGATGGGACAGGGACATACGAGCAGTACTTC
CASSYDGTGTYEQYF
>TRBJ2-3|.|TRBV5-4|TRBD1
TGTGCCAGCAGCCGGGACAGGGGAAGTTCATCGCAGTATTTT
CASSRDRGSSSQYF
>TRBJ2-7|.|TRBV4-2|.
TGTGCCAGCAGCCCCTCCCCGGGGGAGCAGTACTTC
CASSPSPGEQYF
>TRBJ2-2|.|TRBV29-1|.
TGCAGCGTTCTCCGGGCGGACACCGGGAAGCTGTTTTTT
CSVLRADTGKLFF
>TRBJ2-5|.|TRBV9|.
TGTGCCAGCAGCGTAGCAACAGGGTGGCGAGAGACCCAGTACTTC
CASSVATGWRETQYF
>TRBJ1-5|.|TRBV6-5|.
TGTGCCAGCAGTAGGACAGTTTGGCAGCCCCAGCATTTT
CASSRTVWQPQHF
>TRBJ1-3|.|TRBV5-4|.
TGTGCCAGCAGCCCACGGGACGCGAACACCATATATTTT
CASSPRDANTIYF
>TRBJ1-2|.|TRBV29-1|.
TGCAGCGCCCCCCGCGGGGGAACTGGCTACACCTTC
CSAPRGGTGYTF
>TRBJ1-1|.|TRBV6-1|.
TGTGCCAGCAGTAGGTTCGGCCCCACTGAAGCTTTCTTT
CASSRFGPTEAFF
>TRBJ2-7|.|TRBV5-6|.
TGTGCCAGCAGCTTGGGGGCGGGGCCCACCTACGAGCAGTACTTC
CASSLGAGPTYEQYF
>TRBJ2-7|.|TRBV11-2|.
TGTGCCAGCAGCTTAGGCGGGACCACCCTTGGAGAGCAGTACTTC
CASSLGGTTLGEQYF
>TRBJ2-3|.|TRBV5-1|.
TGCGCCAGCAGCTTGGCTGTGGGGTCCGATACGCAGTATTTT
CASSLAVGSDTQYF
>TRBJ2-5|.|TRBV7-2|TRBD2
TGTGCCAGCAGCTCTCCCGGGAGGAAGGGGGAGACCCAGTACTTC
CASSSPGRKGETQYF
>TRBJ2-1|.|TRBV4-1|.
TGCGCCAGCAGCCTTACGACAGGATACAATGAGCAGTTCTTC
CASSLTTGYNEQFF
>TRBJ2-7|once|TRBV11-2|.
TGTGCCAGCAGCAAATTCGAAAATTTATACGAGCAGTACTTC
CASSKFENLYEQYF
>TRBJ1-1|.|TRBV5-1|.
TGCGCCAGCAGCTTTGGGAAGCCAGGGAACACTGAAGCTTTCTTT
CASSFGKPGNTEAFF
>TRBJ2-2|.|TRBV4-1|.
TGCGCCAGCCGGGACTCCAACACCGGGGAGCTGTTTTTT
CASRDSNTGELFF
>TRBJ2-3|.|TRBV9|TRBD2
TGTGCCAGCAGCGTAGCGGCTAGCGGGATCACAGATACGCAGTATTTT
CASSVAASGITDTQYF
>TRBJ2-5|.|TRBV28|.
TGTGCCAGCCATTCAGGGGAGGAGACCCAGTACTTC
CASHSGEETQYF
>TRBJ2-7|.|TRBV29-1|.
TGCAGCGTTGCGGCCACTTCCTACGAGCAGTACTTC
CSVAATSYEQYF
>TRBJ2-5|.|TRBV19|TRBD2
TGTGCCAGTAGTAGCGGGAGGGCCCGAGAGACCCAGTACTTC
CASSSGRARETQYF
>TRBJ1-2|.|TRBV9|.
TGTGCCAGCAGCGTAGAGCCACAGGTCGGCCCAGCTAACTATGGCTACACCTTC
CASSVEPQVGPANYGYTF
>TRBJ2-3|.|TRBV6-1|TRBD2
TGTGCCAGCAGTGAACTAGCGGGGGGGCTAGATACGCAGTATTTT
CASSELAGGLDTQYF
>TRBJ2-7|.|TRBV5-5|.
TGTGCCAGCAGCTTAACGGGGGGCACGTCCTACGAGCAGTACTTC
CASSLTGGTSYEQYF
>TRBJ2-7|.|TRBV4-2|TRBD2
TGTGCCAGCAGCTCTAGTTTGAGCGGGGGGCTGTACGAGCAGTACTTC
CASSSSLSGGLYEQYF
>TRBJ2-7|few|TRBV29-1|.
TGCAGCGTTGGGGTCGGAGGGAACGAGCAGTACTTC
CSVGVGGNEQYF
>TRBJ2-7|.|TRBV7-9|.
TGTGCCAGCAGCCTCTCAGGGGCCTACGAGCAGTACTTC
CASSLSGAYEQYF
>TRBJ1-2|few|TRBV6-6|TRBD1
TGTGCCACCTCCGGGACAGGGACCTACTATGGCTACACCTTC
CATSGTGTYYGYTF
>TRBJ2-1|.|TRBV7-2|TRBD2
TGTGCCAGCAGCATAGCGGGAGGGCCGCGGGGAAGTGAGCAGTTCTTC
CASSIAGGPRGSEQFF
>TRBJ2-2|.|TRBV7-9|TRBD1
TGTGCCAGCAGCTTGGGACAGACGAACACCGGGGAGCTGTTTTTT
CASSLGQTNTGELFF
>TRBJ1-1|few|TRBV9|.
TGTGCCAGCAGCGTAGAGGCTCGGGCGCGATTTAACACTGAAGCTTTCTTT
CASSVEARARFNTEAFF
>TRBJ2-2|.|TRBV9|TRBD2
TGTGCCAGCAGCCTAAGGACTAGCGGCGGGGGGGAGCTGTTTTTT
CASSLRTSGGGELFF
>TRBJ1-1|.|TRBV6-5|.
TGTGCCAGCAGTTACACTCCAAGGGTTCGCGCTTTCTTT
CASSYTPRVRAFF
>TRBJ1-1|.|TRBV7-2|.
TGTGCCAGCAGCCCCTACCCCCGCGGTCAGAACACTGAAGCTTTCTTT
CASSPYPRGQNTEAFF
>TRBJ2-7|.|TRBV7-6|.
TGTGCCAGCAGCCGCGGGCGACCTCCCGAGCACGAGCAGTACTTC
CASSRGRPPEHEQYF
>TRBJ2-3|.|TRBV29-1|.
TGCAGCGTTGGTCTCGTCCCAGATACGCAGTATTTT
CSVGLVPDTQYF
>TRBJ1-5|.|TRBV7-3|.
TGTGCCAGCAGCTTACAGGACGGACAGCCCCAGCATTTT
CASSLQDGQPQHF
>TRBJ2-2|.|TRBV4-2|.
TGTGCCAGCAGCCAAGACGAGAGACCGTCCTCAGGGGAGCTGTTTTTT
CASSQDERPSSGELFF
>TRBJ1-1|.|TRBV27|TRBD1
TGTGCCAGCCGCAGGGGGCGAGGCACTGAAGCTTTCTTT
CASRRGRGTEAFF
>TRBJ2-5|.|TRBV29-1|.
TGCAGCGTTGCGGGGAGTCAAGAGACCCAGTACTTC
CSVAGSQETQYF
>TRBJ1-2|.|TRBV4-3|TRBD1
TGCGCCAGCAGCCAAACAGGGGGTAGTCGCTACACCTTC
CASSQTGGSRYTF
>TRBJ1-5|.|TRBV27|.
TGTGCCAGCAGTTTATACAGATATAGCAATCAGCCCCAGCATTTT
CASSLYRYSNQPQHF
>TRBJ1-5|.|TRBV28|.
TGTGCCAGCAGTTCCATCCGACCGGGATCAGATGATCAGCCCCAGCATTTT
CASSSIRPGSDDQPQHF
>TRBJ2-3|.|TRBV7-9|TRBD1
TGTGCCAGCAGTTCAGGACAGGGCACGCAGTATTTT
CASSSGQGTQYF
>TRBJ2-5|.|TRBV7-3|TRBD2
TGTGCCAGCAGCCCGGGACTAGTAGGAGAGACCCAGTACTTC
CASSPGLVGETQYF
>TRBJ1-2|few|TRBV4-1|TRBD1
TGCGCCAGCAGCCAAGTCCCGGGACAGGACTATGGCTACACCTTC
CASSQVPGQDYGYTF
>TRBJ2-2|.|TRBV7-3|.
TGTGCCAGCAGCCCAGGGGTCACCGGGGAGCTGTTTTTT
CASSPGVTGELFF